These 20 T cell receptor beta chains originate from one sample sequenced in a study of T cells in Graves' hyperthyroidism and ophthalmopathy. Researchers amplified the TCR beta CDR3 regions from RNA transcripts. HTBI primers were employed in a first-round RT-PCR of the TCR CDR3. Via MiXCR, TCRdb re-called the multiplex PCR reads, giving one row per CDR3 protein. Counted here are some 570,000 distinct CDR3 sequences, over 12% occurring once; the ten biggest clones make up around 7%. The sample was blood. Receptors originate from a young woman with Graves' ophthalmopathy.

This clonotype was seen many times. The chain joins TRBV30 to TRBJ1-5; D remains unclear. The germline gives CDR1 GTSNPN, CDR2 SVGIG (reference sequence). The V end was cut by 4 bases, the J end by 2 bases, with 12 bases between. The CDR3 spans 14 residues. CDR3 sequence: CAWTPRAGNQPQHF. DNA of the CDR3: TGTGCCTGGACACCCCGAGCAGGCAATCAGCCCCAGCATTTT.

This clonotype came up many times. The chain links TRBV20-1 to TRBJ2-1; D tentatively reads TRBD1 or TRBD2 (6 bases each). Germline values: CDR1 DFQATT, CDR2 SNEGSKA (reference sequence). CDR3 size: 13 residues. The CDR3 spells CGGQLSSYNEQFF. The CDR3, as DNA: TGCGGGGGGCAATTAAGCTCCTACAATGAGCAGTTCTTC.

At least ten counts were recorded for this clonotype. V usage is TRBV7-9 and J usage is TRBJ2-3, with 12 bases matching TRBD2. With V trimmed by 3 bases and J by 5 bases, 12 bases remained unmatched. CDR3 length: 18 residues. Germline V CDR1 and CDR2: SEHNR, FQNEAQ (reference sequence). The CDR3 loop is CASSFGLAGGRRGDTQYF. CDR3 coding DNA: TGTGCCAGCAGCTTTGGTCTAGCGGGAGGGCGGAGAGGAGATACGCAGTATTTT.

This clonotype came up a few times. The chain uses TRBV6-1 and TRBJ1-2; the match to TRBD1 covers 10 bases. The J segment lost 4 bases and the V segment lost 2 bases, leaving 4 bases of the junction unmatched. The CDR3 contains 15 residues. Germline V gene data show CDR1 as MNHNS and CDR2 as SASEGT. Here the CDR3 DNA reads TGTGCCAGCAGTGAAAGCGGGACAGGGGCCTATGGCTACACCTTC. This translates into CASSESGTGAYGYTF.

This clonotype was detected only a few times. The J gene is TRBJ2-7, the V gene TRBV7-9; 11 bases are shared with TRBD2. Germline CDR1 is SEHNR and CDR2 is FQNEAQ (reference sequence). Germline trimming cut 4 bases from V and 0 bases from J; bases unmatched to any gene: 5. The CDR3 contains 16 residues. The CDR3 DNA follows: TGTGCCAGCAGCTCACCGGGACTAGCGGACTCCTACGAGCAGTACTTC. Residues: CASSSPGLADSYEQYF. Full variable domain (missing parts from reference TRBV7-9 and TRBJ2-7): DTGVSQNPRHKITKRGQNVTFRCDPISEHNRLYWYRQTLGQGPEFLTYFQNEAQLEKSRLLSDRFSAERPKGSFSTLEIQRTEQGDSAMYLCASSSPGLADSYEQYFGPGTRLTVT.

In this sample, this clonotype turned up many times. V gene TRBV11-2 combines with J gene TRBJ2-1; D perhaps matches TRBD2 (6 bases). CDR1 is SGHAT, CDR2 FQNNGV, per germline. Trimming pared 5 bases from V and 4 bases from J, leaving 18 bases between. CDR3 length equals 16 residues. This CDR3 reads CASSPHLREPYNEQFF. The CDR3 DNA follows: TGTGCCAGCAGCCCACACCTTCGGGAGCCTTACAATGAGCAGTTCTTC.

This clonotype occurred many times. The chain combines TRBV6-1 with TRBJ2-7, with 9 positions matching TRBD1. Per the germline V gene, CDR1 is MNHNS and CDR2 is SASEGT. There are 14 residues in the CDR3. The ends lost 5 bases at V and 7 bases at J; junction bases unmatched: 9. The CDR3 region is CASSKDRGLREQYF. The DNA for the CDR3 is TGTGCCAGCAGTAAGGACAGGGGTCTAAGGGAGCAGTACTTC.

The rearrangement uses TRBV28 and TRBJ2-1, with TRBD1 as a possible D gene (6 bases). Germline assignment: CDR1 MDHEN and CDR2 SYDVKM. V was shortened by 6 bases and J by 9 bases, with 24 bases between the two germline ends. This CDR3 has 16 amino acids. The CDR3 sequence: CASSRRILPIQGEQFF. The DNA for the CDR3 is TGTGCCAGCAGCCGACGGATACTGCCCATACAGGGTGAGCAGTTCTTC.

This clonotype occurred many times. The rearrangement links TRBV15 to TRBJ1-5; D is undetermined. CDR1 and CDR2 from the germline V gene are LNHNV and YYDKDF (reference sequence). The V and J ends lost 1 base and 4 bases respectively, with 14 bases between them. The CDR3 spans 16 residues. The CDR3 DNA reads TGTGCCACCAGCAGAGGGTCGGCCCCCATAAATCAGCCCCAGCATTTT. It specifies CATSRGSAPINQPQHF. Using reference TRBV15 and TRBJ1-5 for the parts outside the CDR3, the full variable domain is DAMVIQNPRYQVTQFGKPVTLSCSQTLNHNVMYWYQQKSSQAPKLLFHYYDKDFNNEADTPDNFQSRRPNTSFCFLDIRSPGLGDTAMYLCATSRGSAPINQPQHFGDGTRLSIL.

On this clonotype itself: A junction boundary mismatches the germline segment, possibly from a read error. The V call is TRBV7-7, the J call TRBJ1-1; D is undetermined. Per germline, CDR1 SSHAT and CDR2 FNYEAQ (reference sequence). This CDR3 has 13 residues. In DNA, the CDR3 is TGTGCTAGCAGCTTAAGTTCGGCGACTGAAGCTTTCTTT. This codes for CASSLSSATEAFF.

This clonotype appeared a few times. This chain connects TRBV13 to TRBJ1-1; D remains ambiguous. This CDR3 contains 16 residues. Germline loops: CDR1 PRHDT, CDR2 FYEKMQ (reference sequence). Trimming removed 4 bases from V and 6 bases from J, with 21 bases in between. DNA for the CDR3: TGTGCCAGCAGCTCCGCGTTCGGGCCGTCGAGCCCTGAAGCTTTCTTT. Its protein product is CASSSAFGPSSPEAFF.

This clonotype was counted many times. This chain connects TRBV12-3 or TRBV12-4 to TRBJ2-7; TRBD2 agrees at 9 bases. Unmatched junction bases numbered 17, after V lost 2 bases and J lost 0 bases. The CDR3 has 20 amino acids. The CDR3 loop reads CASSLFAGGRAAFGSYEQYF. The CDR3 nucleotides are TGTGCCAGCAGTTTATTCGCCGGCGGGAGGGCCGCTTTTGGCTCCTACGAGCAGTACTTC.

This clonotype was detected ten times or more. The chain uses TRBV28 and TRBJ2-7, with 9 positions matching TRBD2. This CDR3 contains 15 residues. Per the germline V gene, CDR1 is MDHEN and CDR2 is SYDVKM. V shed 3 bases, J shed 7 bases, and the junction held 10 bases outside the gene matches. This CDR3 reads CASSLTSGANVEQYF. The CDR3 nucleotides are TGTGCCAGCAGTTTGACTAGCGGAGCGAACGTGGAGCAGTACTTC.

The DNA for the CDR3 is TGTGCCGCTAGCGGGGTGAGCTCCTACAATGAGCAGTTCTTC. Its protein product is CAASGVSSYNEQFF. This rearrangement joins TRBV10-3 to TRBJ2-1, with 9 positions matching TRBD2. After removal of 11 bases from V and 0 bases from J, the junction contained 5 bases not matched to a gene. The CDR3 covers 14 residues. CDR1 is ENHRY and CDR2 is SYGVKD in the germline V gene.

This clonotype was counted many times. The genes are TRBV2 and TRBJ2-2; 10 bases fit TRBD2. CDR1 is SNHLY and CDR2 is FYNNEI in the germline V gene. The J segment lost 0 bases and the V segment lost 3 bases, leaving 4 bases of the junction unmatched. This CDR3 region has 17 residues. The CDR3 spells CASSDEAGGSNTGELFF. As DNA, the CDR3 is TGTGCCAGCAGTGACGAAGCGGGAGGGTCGAACACCGGGGAGCTGTTTTTT.

This clonotype was seen ten or more times. V usage is TRBV28 and J usage is TRBJ1-1; 8 positions match TRBD1. Germline values: CDR1 MDHEN, CDR2 SYDVKM. The CDR3 covers 13 residues. J was trimmed by 1 base and V by 5 bases; bases with no gene match: 0. CDR3 region: CASSDRGNTEAFF. For the CDR3, the DNA is TGTGCCAGCAGTGACAGGGGGAACACTGAAGCTTTCTTT.

With respect to this clonotype: A much larger clone differs from this one at a single base, so this may be a read error. The chain has TRBV6-9 and TRBJ2-4; D not resolved. Trimming shortened V by 3 bases and J by 11 bases, and 26 bases separated the two germline ends. This CDR3 region has 17 residues. Germline V gene lookup returns CDR1 MNHGY and CDR2 SVAAGI. CDR3 sequence: CASSYRPQRRAENVQYF. The CDR3 DNA reads as TGTGCCAGCAGTTACCGCCCGCAGCGCCGCGCGGAGAACGTTCAGTACTTC.

This clonotype has only a few counts. The chain couples TRBV19 to TRBJ1-2, with 7 bases matching TRBD1. V lost 4 bases to trimming and J lost 4 bases; unmatched junction nucleotides: 3. Germline CDR1 LNHDA, CDR2 SQIVND (reference sequence). CDR3 length: 13 residues. DNA for the CDR3: TGTGCCAGTAGTACGGGACAGCTCTATGGCTACACCTTC. It codes for CASSTGQLYGYTF.

This rearrangement joins TRBV14 to TRBJ2-7; 15 bases line up with TRBD2. J was trimmed by 6 bases and V by 4 bases; bases with no gene match: 4. Germline lookup yields CDR1 SGHDN and CDR2 FVKESK. This CDR3 spans 15 amino acids. The CDR3 protein is CASSLRTSGRGEQYF. In DNA, the CDR3 is TGTGCCAGCAGCCTTAGGACTAGCGGGAGGGGCGAGCAGTACTTC.

V and J are TRBV20-1 and TRBJ2-3; the match to TRBD2 covers 8 bases. The germline V gene encodes CDR1 DFQATT and CDR2 SNEGSKA (reference sequence). The CDR3 loop spans 15 amino acids. J gave up 2 bases and V 6 bases, and 10 bases lay outside the gene matches. Here the CDR3 reads CSADSSSGLTDTQYF. The CDR3, as DNA: TGCAGTGCCGACTCCTCTAGCGGGCTCACAGATACGCAGTATTTT.